This TCR beta chain was obtained from a study of OX40 agonist ivuxolimab in advanced cancers. Sequencing used immunoSEQ multiplex PCR; TCRdb keeps in-frame clones, though not all of them. This sample has 30,000 to 35,000 clones, with around four fifths found just once. The sample holds a few counts of this clone. With 1 base clipped from V and 3 bases from J, the junction kept 4 bases outside the gene matches. The CDR3 is made up of 15 amino acids. Germline CDR1 is SGDLS and CDR2 is YYNGEE. Excluded were patients having autoimmune disease history or systemic immunosuppression. Blood got drawn at baseline, again on cycle 4 day 1, and then on cycle 7 day 1.

This clonotype originated in an adult with an advanced solid tumor such as melanoma, head and neck, liver or kidney cancer. The source was CD4+ or CD8+ T cells sorted from blood, collected in a trial of the OX40 agonist ivuxolimab. J is TRBJ2-1 and V is TRBV9; 7 bases map to TRBD2. CDR3 sequence reads: CASSVRGDYYNEQFF. CDR3 in DNA: TGTGCCAGCAGCGTACGCGGGGACTACTACAATGAGCAGTTCTTC.